The clone carrying this T cell receptor beta chain turned up a few times. RNA transcripts served as the template for amplifying TCR beta CDR3 regions. In the first-round RT-PCR of the TCR CDR3, the HTBI primer set was used. A single record per CDR3 protein comes from TCRdb applying MiXCR to the multiplex PCR reads. The sample has over 700,000 distinct CDR3 sequences, 15% to 20% seen once. These data are taken from a study of T cells in Graves' hyperthyroidism and ophthalmopathy. Study-level information: The authors collected peripheral blood at initial diagnosis, before any treatment.

Thyroid ultrasound, orbital computed tomography, clinical symptoms, and serum thyroxine and TRAb underpinned diagnoses. Ahead of any ophthalmopathy symptoms, the blood sample was obtained at the first diagnosis of hyperthyroidism. More than 9.5 ml fresh peripheral blood yielded the PBMCs. This receptor was obtained from a woman in her fifties or sixties with Graves' hyperthyroidism that later progressed to Graves' ophthalmopathy. Sequencing was performed on blood.

The CDR3 region is CSVEVRRGQPQHF. The CDR3 bases are TGCAGCGTTGAGGTCAGACGTGGACAGCCCCAGCATTTT. The chain couples TRBV29-1 to TRBJ1-5; unclear D gene. Germline values: CDR1 SQVTM, CDR2 ANQGSEA. Trimming took off 3 bases at V and 7 bases at J, with 13 bases between the two ends. The CDR3 is made up of 13 amino acids.